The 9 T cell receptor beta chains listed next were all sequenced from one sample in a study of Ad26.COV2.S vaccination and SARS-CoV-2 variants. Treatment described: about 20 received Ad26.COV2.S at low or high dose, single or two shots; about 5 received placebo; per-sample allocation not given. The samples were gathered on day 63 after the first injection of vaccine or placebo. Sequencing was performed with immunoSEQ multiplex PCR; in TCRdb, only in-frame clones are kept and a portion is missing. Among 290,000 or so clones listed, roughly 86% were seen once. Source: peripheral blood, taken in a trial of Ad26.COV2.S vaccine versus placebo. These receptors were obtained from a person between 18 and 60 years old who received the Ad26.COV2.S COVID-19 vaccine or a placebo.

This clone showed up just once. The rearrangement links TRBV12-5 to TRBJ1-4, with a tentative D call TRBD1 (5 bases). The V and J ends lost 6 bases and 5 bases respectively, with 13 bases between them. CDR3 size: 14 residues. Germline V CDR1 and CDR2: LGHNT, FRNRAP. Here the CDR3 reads CASGPRGSNEKLFF. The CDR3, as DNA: TGTGCTAGTGGACCAAGGGGATCCAATGAAAAACTGTTTTTT.

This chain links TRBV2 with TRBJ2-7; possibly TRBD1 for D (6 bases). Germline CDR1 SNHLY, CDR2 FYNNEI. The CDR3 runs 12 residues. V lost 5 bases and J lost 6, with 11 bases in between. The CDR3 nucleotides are TGTGCCAGCAGTACGACAGGTACCGAGCAGTACTTC. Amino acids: CASSTTGTEQYF.

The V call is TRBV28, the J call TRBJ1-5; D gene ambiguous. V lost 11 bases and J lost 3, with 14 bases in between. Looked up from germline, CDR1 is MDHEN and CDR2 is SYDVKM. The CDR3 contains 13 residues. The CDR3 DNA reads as TGTGCCCGCCTCCGGGGTACCAATCAGCCCCAGCATTTT. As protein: CARLRGTNQPQHF.

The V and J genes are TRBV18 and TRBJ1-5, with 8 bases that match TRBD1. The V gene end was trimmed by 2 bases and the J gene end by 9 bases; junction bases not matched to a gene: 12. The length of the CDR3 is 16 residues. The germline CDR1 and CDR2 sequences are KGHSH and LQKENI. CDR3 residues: CASSPSAGGLNGPQHF. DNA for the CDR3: TGTGCCAGCTCACCATCGGCAGGGGGCCTAAATGGGCCCCAGCATTTT.

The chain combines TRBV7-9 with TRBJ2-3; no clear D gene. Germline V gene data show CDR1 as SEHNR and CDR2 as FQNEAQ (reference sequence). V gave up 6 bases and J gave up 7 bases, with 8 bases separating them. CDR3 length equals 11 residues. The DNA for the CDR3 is TGTGCCAGCAGTCCCTCATATACGCAGTATTTT. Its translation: CASSPSYTQYF.

CDR3 region: CASSQDPGGPGYGYTF. CDR3 nucleotide sequence: TGCGCCAGCAGCCAAGATCCCGGGGGGCCCGGCTATGGCTACACCTTC. V is TRBV4-1 and J is TRBJ1-2; a possible D gene is TRBD1 (6 bases). The CDR3 is 16 residues long. The V gene's germline CDR1 is MGHRA and CDR2 YSYEKL. Trimming stripped 0 bases from V and 4 bases from J, with 15 bases between.

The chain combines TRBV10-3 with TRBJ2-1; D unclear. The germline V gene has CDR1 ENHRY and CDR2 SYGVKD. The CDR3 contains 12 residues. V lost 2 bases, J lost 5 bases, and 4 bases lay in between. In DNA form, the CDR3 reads TGTGCCATCAGTGAGACCAACAATGAGCAGTTCTTC. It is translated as CAISETNNEQFF.

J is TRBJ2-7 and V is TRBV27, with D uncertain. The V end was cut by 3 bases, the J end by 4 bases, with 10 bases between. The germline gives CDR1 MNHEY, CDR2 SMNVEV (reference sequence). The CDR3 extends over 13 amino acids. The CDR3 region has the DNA TGTGCCAGCAGTTTTAGGGCTCCTTACGAGCAGTACTTC. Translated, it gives CASSFRAPYEQYF.

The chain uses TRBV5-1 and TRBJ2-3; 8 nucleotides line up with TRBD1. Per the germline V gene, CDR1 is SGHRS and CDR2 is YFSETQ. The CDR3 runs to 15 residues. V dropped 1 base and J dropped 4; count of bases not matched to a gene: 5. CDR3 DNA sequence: TGCGCCAGCAGCTTGTCAGGGGGCAGGGCAGATACGCAGTATTTT. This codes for CASSLSGGRADTQYF.